This paragraph covers one TCR beta chain sequence. Data came from immunoSEQ multiplex PCR; TCRdb stores just in-frame clones and leaves some out. The sample holds roughly 300,000 clones, 70% to 90% seen once. Cohorts were based on clinical histories the participants reported. Recovered status in Cohort 3 required two negative PCRs, clearance, or symptom resolution. The sample is drawn from a study of blood T cell repertoires in COVID-19. Turning to the study itself: The United States, Italy and Spain provided the acute and convalescent COVID-19 samples. T cells, B-cell-depleted T cells, or PBMCs provided the cDNA or gDNA that served as material.

The receptor's source is a woman in her 30s who had recovered from COVID-19. Source material: PBMCs or T cells enriched from blood (not recorded which).

CDR3 sequence reads: CSVYGTGEEKLFF. The CDR3, as DNA: TGCAGCGTCTACGGGACAGGAGAAGAAAAACTGTTTTTT. The chain uses TRBV29-1 and TRBJ1-4, with 8 bases identical to TRBD1. The germline gives CDR1 SQVTM, CDR2 ANQGSEA. With 6 bases clipped from V and 8 bases from J, the junction kept 8 bases outside the gene matches. The CDR3 covers 13 residues.